This T cell receptor (beta chain) originates from a study of T-cell reconstitution after alpha-beta-depleted transplantation in children. Preparation of the TCRbeta library used unique molecular identifiers. MiXCR was run by TCRdb on the PCR reads, yielding one entry per CDR3 protein. The table has a few hundred thousand distinct CDR3 sequences, 10% seen once. This clonotype was recorded at least ten times. The V and J ends lost 6 bases and 2 bases, in that order; junction bases with no gene match: 13. Germline V CDR1 and CDR2: ENHRY, SYGVKD. This CDR3 has 18 residues. Here the sequenced sample was PBMCs from the stem cell graft donor, taken from the stem cell graft. This TCR was recovered from a human donor who donated a stem cell graft to a child with acute lymphoblastic leukemia. The chain couples TRBV10-3 to TRBJ2-3; 11 bases fit TRBD2. In DNA form, the CDR3 reads TGTGCCATCAGACTCGGTCCCGGGACTAGCGGCCCCACAGATACGCAGTATTTT. Amino acid sequence: CAIRLGPGTSGPTDTQYF.